This TCR beta chain came from a study of CD8+CD57+ T cells in acquired aplastic anemia (dated by TCRdb to 2017 to 2018). Regarding the complete study: DNA extracted from sorted CD4+ and CD8+ cells had a mean of approximately 3 ug, with a range of about 0.18 to 27.4 ug. CD8+CD57+ expansion was defined as a frequency above the mean frequency observed in healthy subjects. Summary of the overall study and its limitations: Patients and healthy controls showed no significant difference in CD8+ Simpson's diversity (P=0.060). Around 30 CD8+ CDR3 sequences were shared between patients and controls but appeared highly expressed in patients and within their immunodominant clones.

Trimming accounts for 0 bases at V and 6 bases at J, while the number of junction bases matched to no gene is 7. The CDR3, from cysteine to phenylalanine, totals 16 residues. Just the 48-base CDR3 DNA is kept, in frame starting at base 1. The germline V gene encodes CDR1 LNHNV and CDR2 YYDKDF (reference sequence). The patients picked for sequencing were ones in whom flow cytometry had shown an expansion of CD8+CD57+ cells. Severe acquired aplastic anemia was diagnosed in all patients according to International Study of Aplastic Anemia and Agranulocytosis and Camitta criteria. At the time blood was sampled, none of the patients had received any therapy. In this study, sorted CD4+ and CD8+ T cells from the blood of healthy subjects and of severe aplastic anemia patients had their TCR repertoires deep-sequenced. Patients were enrolled in the USA under clinicaltrials.gov protocols 00001620, 01623167, 00001397, 00071045, 00081523 and 00961064. Ficoll-Paque density gradient centrifugation was used to isolate peripheral blood mononuclear cells. CD4+ and CD8+ T cells were sorted by FACS or magnetic beads before DNA extraction.

Genomic DNA served as template for TCR beta VDJ combination and CDR3 sequence profiling. TCR repertoire sequencing was run on an Illumina HiSeq 2000. In the original analysis: Repertoires were assessed using TRBV/TRBJ rearrangement plots, CDR3 size and DJ length profiles, and Simpson's diversity index. The immunodominant clone was defined as the most abundant DNA sequence in deep sequencing data. CDR3 amino acid sequences were screened for sharing across subjects and were compared with published repertoires and the VDJdb database. Using fastp at Q25 and MiXCR, TCRdb reprocessed the public reads and kept productive beta chains. Merged by CDR3 protein, the rows form single entries marked with the most common genes and DNA. The V and J calls and clone size are TCRdb's, not the authors'. For this sample there are 150,000 to 200,000 distinct CDR3 sequences; over 40% appear just once. 3% to 4% of the sample goes to the ten largest clones.

Concerning this clonotype itself: Its cognate antigen has yet to be identified. No base quality information exists; no much larger clone differs at one position.

This receptor was obtained from a human donor with aplastic anemia. The sequence links TRBV15 to TRBJ2-2; 7 bases in the junction line up with TRBD2. Sequencing used sorted CD4+, CD8+, or CD8+CD57+ T cells (not recorded which) from PBMCs. In nucleotide form, the sequence is TGTGCCACCAGCAGAGAGGCGCGGGAGCATCCCGGGGAGCTGTTTTTT. Translated, this is CATSREAREHPGELFF.